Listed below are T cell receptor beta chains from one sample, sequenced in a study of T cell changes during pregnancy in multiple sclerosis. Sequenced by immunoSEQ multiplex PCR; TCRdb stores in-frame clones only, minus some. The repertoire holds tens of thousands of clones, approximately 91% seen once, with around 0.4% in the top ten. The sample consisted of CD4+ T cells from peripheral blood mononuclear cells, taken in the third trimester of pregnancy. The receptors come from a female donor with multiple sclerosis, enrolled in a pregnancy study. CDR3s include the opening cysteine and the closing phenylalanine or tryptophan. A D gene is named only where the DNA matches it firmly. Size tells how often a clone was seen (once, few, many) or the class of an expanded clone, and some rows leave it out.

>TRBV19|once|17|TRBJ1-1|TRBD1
TGTGCCAGTAGTCTCCGGGACAGGGGATTTCAGAACACTGAAGCTTTCTTT
CASSLRDRGFQNTEAFF
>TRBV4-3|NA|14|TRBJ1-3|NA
TGCGCCAGCAGCCAAGACTTTATCGGAAACACCATATATTTT
CASSQDFIGNTIYF
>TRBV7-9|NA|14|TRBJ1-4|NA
TGTGCCAGCAGCTTACGCAGGGAGGGTGAAAAACTGTTTTTT
CASSLRREGEKLFF
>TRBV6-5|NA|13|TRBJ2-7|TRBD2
TGTGCCAGCAGCTTAAGCGGGAGAAACGAGCAGTACTTC
CASSLSGRNEQYF
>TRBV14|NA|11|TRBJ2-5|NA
TGTGCCAGCAGCCACGAGGAGACCCAGTACTTC
CASSHEETQYF
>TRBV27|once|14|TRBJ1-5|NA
TGTGCCAGCTCGAACCCCAGGGTGGGCCAGCCCCAGCATTTT
CASSNPRVGQPQHF
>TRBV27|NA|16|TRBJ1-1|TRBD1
TGTGCCAGCAGTTCCATCCCGGGACAGGGGATGCCTGAAGCTTTCTTT
CASSSIPGQGMPEAFF
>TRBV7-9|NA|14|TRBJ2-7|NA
TGTGCCAGCAGCCCCCTGCAGTCTTCCTACGAGCAGTACTTC
CASSPLQSSYEQYF
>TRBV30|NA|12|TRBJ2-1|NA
TGTGCCAGCTCCGGGAACTACAATGAGCAGTTCTTC
CASSGNYNEQFF
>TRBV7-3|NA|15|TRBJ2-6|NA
TGTGCCAGCAGCTCCACTAGCTCTGGGGCCAACGTCCTGACTTTC
CASSSTSSGANVLTF
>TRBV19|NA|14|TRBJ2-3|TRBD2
TGTGCCAGTGGGCGGGGGGTCGGGACAGATACGCAGTATTTT
CASGRGVGTDTQYF
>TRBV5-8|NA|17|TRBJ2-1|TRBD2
TGTGCCAGCAGCCTCCAAGGGACTAGCGGGGGCTACAATGAGCAGTTCTTC
CASSLQGTSGGYNEQFF
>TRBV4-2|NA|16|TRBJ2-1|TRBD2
TGTGCCAGCAGCCAAAAGCGGGCTAGCGGCTACAATGAGCAGTTCTTC
CASSQKRASGYNEQFF
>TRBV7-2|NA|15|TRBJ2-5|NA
TGTGCCAGCAGCTTGGCCCCAGCGGGTTATGAGACCCAGTACTTC
CASSLAPAGYETQYF
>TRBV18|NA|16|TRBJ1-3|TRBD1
TGTGCCAGCTCTTCAGGGACAGGGCACTCTGGAAACACCATATATTTT
CASSSGTGHSGNTIYF
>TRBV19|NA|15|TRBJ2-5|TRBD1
TGTGCCAGTAGTATGGGGGACAGGGAGAGGGAGACCCAGTACTTC
CASSMGDRERETQYF
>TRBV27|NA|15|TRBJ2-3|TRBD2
TGTGCCAGCAGTGATACTAGCGGCCACACAGATACGCAGTATTTT
CASSDTSGHTDTQYF
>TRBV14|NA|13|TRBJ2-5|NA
TGTGCCAGCAGCCTTCAGGGCCCAGAGACCCAGTACTTC
CASSLQGPETQYF
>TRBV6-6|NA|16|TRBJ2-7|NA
TGTGCCAGCAGCTCACTAACGAGGAGATCGGACTACGAGCAGTACTTC
CASSSLTRRSDYEQYF
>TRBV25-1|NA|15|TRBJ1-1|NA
TGTGCCAGCAGTGACTCAACTCAAGCGAACACTGAAGCTTTCTTT
CASSDSTQANTEAFF
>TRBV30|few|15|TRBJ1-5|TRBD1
TGTGCCTGGAGTAGGACAGGCGTAAGCAATCAGCCCCAGCATTTT
CAWSRTGVSNQPQHF
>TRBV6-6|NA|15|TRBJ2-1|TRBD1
TGTGCCAGCAGTTACGAGGGACAGGGGGCTAATGAGCAGTTCTTC
CASSYEGQGANEQFF
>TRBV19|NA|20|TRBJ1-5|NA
TGTGCCAGTAGTTCAAACCTGATGGGGAGGCTGACAATCGACAATCAGCCCCAGCATTTT
CASSSNLMGRLTIDNQPQHF
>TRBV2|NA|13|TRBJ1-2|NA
TGTGCCAGCGGCCAAGTGAGGGAGGATGGCTACACCTTC
CASGQVREDGYTF
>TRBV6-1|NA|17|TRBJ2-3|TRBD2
TGTGCCAGCAGTGACAGACCTAGCGGGCCCCGGACAGATACGCAGTATTTT
CASSDRPSGPRTDTQYF
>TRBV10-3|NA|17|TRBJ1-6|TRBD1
TGTGCCATCAGTGAGTCAGGGGGCGCGTCCTATAATTCACCCCTCCACTTT
CAISESGGASYNSPLHF
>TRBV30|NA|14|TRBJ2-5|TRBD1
TGTGCCTGGAGTGTGGGGGGACAGGGCGAGACCCAGTACTTC
CAWSVGGQGETQYF
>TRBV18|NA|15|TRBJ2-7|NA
TGTGCCAGCTCACCATCCTGGGCGAGCTCCTACGAGCAGTACTTC
CASSPSWASSYEQYF
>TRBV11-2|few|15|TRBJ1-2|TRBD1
TGTGCCAGCAGCGAGTACAGGGGGCGAGACTATGGCTACACCTTC
CASSEYRGRDYGYTF
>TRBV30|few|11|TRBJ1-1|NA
TGTGCCTGGACCCACTCGAACCAAGCTTTCTTT
CAWTHSNQAFF
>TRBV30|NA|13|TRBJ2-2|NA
TGTGCCTGGGACAGATTGAACACCGGGGAGCTGTTTTTT
CAWDRLNTGELFF
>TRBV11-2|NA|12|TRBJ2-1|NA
TGTGCCAGCAGATCATTGCAGAATGAGCAGTTCTTC
CASRSLQNEQFF
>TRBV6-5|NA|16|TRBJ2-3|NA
TGTGCCAGCAGTTACTCTCCGCAGTCTAGCACAGATACGCAGTATTTT
CASSYSPQSSTDTQYF
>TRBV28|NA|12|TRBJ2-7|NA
TGTGCCAGCAGTCCCCCAGGGTACGAGCAGTACTTC
CASSPPGYEQYF
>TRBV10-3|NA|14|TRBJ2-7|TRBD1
TGTGCCATCAGTCCGGGACAGGGTGACCACGAGCAGTACTTC
CAISPGQGDHEQYF
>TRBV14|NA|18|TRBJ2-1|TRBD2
TGTGCCAGCAGCCACTCTTTAGAACTAGCGGAGCCAGGGGATGAGCAGTTCTTC
CASSHSLELAEPGDEQFF
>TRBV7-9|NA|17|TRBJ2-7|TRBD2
TGTGCCAGCAGCTTAGATCCAGGGACTAGCGGGAGGTACGAGCAGTACTTC
CASSLDPGTSGRYEQYF
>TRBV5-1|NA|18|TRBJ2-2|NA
TGCGCCAGCAGCTTGGTGAGGTCGCGTAGTGCCCGGGGCGGGGAGCTGTTTTTT
CASSLVRSRSARGGELFF
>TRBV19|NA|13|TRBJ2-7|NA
TGTGCCAGTAGCCCTGGGACAACTTACGAGCAGTACTTC
CASSPGTTYEQYF
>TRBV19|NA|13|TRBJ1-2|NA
TGTGCCAGTAGAGTGCAGGGGCGCTATGGCTACACCTTC
CASRVQGRYGYTF
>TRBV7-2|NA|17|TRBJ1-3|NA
TGTGCCAGCAGTCTCAGAGGGGGGGGATTGGCTGGAAACACCATATATTTT
CASSLRGGGLAGNTIYF
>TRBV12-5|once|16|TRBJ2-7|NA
TGTGCTAGTGGTTTGGCAGGGAACATTCAAACCTACGAGCAGTACTTC
CASGLAGNIQTYEQYF
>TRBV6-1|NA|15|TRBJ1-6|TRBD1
TGTGCCAGCAGTCCCGGACAGGAACCTTGGTCACCCCTCCACTTT
CASSPGQEPWSPLHF
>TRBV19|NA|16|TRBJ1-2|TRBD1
TGTGCCAGTAGTACGATCTCCGGGACAGGCGACTATGGCTACACCTTC
CASSTISGTGDYGYTF
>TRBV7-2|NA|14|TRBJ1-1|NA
TGTGCCAGCAGCCCTGACGGAAGGAGGACTGAAGCTTTCTTT
CASSPDGRRTEAFF
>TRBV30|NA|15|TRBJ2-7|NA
TGTGCCAGCACCCAACTACAGGGCCCCCCTTACGAGCAGTACTTC
CASTQLQGPPYEQYF
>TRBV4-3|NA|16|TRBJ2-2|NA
TGCGCCAGCAGCCGGAGGGCAGGGAAGGACACCGGGGAGCTGTTTTTT
CASSRRAGKDTGELFF
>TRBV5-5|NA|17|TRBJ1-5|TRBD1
TGTGCCAGCAGCTTACAGGGGGCGATCCTGGAAGGCCAGCCCCAGCATTTT
CASSLQGAILEGQPQHF
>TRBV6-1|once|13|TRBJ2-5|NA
TGTGCCAGAATTCCCGGGACACAAGAGACCCAGTACTTC
CARIPGTQETQYF
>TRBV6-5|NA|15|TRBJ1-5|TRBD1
TGTGCCAGCAGTGCCACACAGGGGGCTATGGAGCCCCAGCATTTT
CASSATQGAMEPQHF
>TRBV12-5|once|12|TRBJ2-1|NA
TGTGCTAGTGGTTTACAGCTGAATGAGCAGTTCTTC
CASGLQLNEQFF
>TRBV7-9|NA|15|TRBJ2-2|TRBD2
TGTGCCAGCAGCTTCCCGGGGGGGGGCACCGGGGAGCTGTTTTTT
CASSFPGGGTGELFF
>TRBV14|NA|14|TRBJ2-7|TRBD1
TGTGCCAGCAGCTATCGGACAGGTGGCGACGAGCAGTACTTC
CASSYRTGGDEQYF
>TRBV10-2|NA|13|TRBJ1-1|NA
TGCGCCAGCAGTGAGGACAGCTACACTGAAGCTTTCTTT
CASSEDSYTEAFF
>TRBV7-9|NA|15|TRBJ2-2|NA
TGTGCCAGCACCCTCGGGTCATTGAACACCGGGGAGCTGTTTTTT
CASTLGSLNTGELFF